Listed below are T cell receptor beta chains from one sample, sequenced in a study of spatial heterogeneity in lung cancer. TCRdb ran MiXCR on the 5' RACE reads and lists one entry per CDR3 protein. Among 14,000 or so distinct CDR3 sequences listed, 4.7% were seen once. The source material was lung tumor tissue, sampled at surgery. The origin of the receptors is a female donor with early-stage non-small cell lung cancer. Both conserved end residues are part of each CDR3. A D gene is named only where the DNA matches it firmly. Clone sizes are shown as once, few or many counts, or a class when the clone is expanded.

.,TRBV9,few,TRBJ1-2,TGTGCCAGCAGCCCTTTTCACACCGAGGGGGGCTACACCTTC,CASSPFHTEGGYTF
.,TRBV2,many,TRBJ1-2,TGTGCCAGCATCGTAGGACGTGGCTACACCTTC,CASIVGRGYTF
.,TRBV7-9,few,TRBJ2-1,TGTGCCAGCAGCTTCAAAACTCAGAATGAGCAGTTCTTC,CASSFKTQNEQFF
.,TRBV6-6,many,TRBJ1-4,TGTGCCACGAATGACGGGATTTGGGAAAAACTGTTTTTT,CATNDGIWEKLFF
.,TRBV6-2/TRBV6-3,many,TRBJ1-1,TGTGCCAGCAGGGACGCTCTATCGCCCGGAAGCACTGAAGCTTTCTTT,CASRDALSPGSTEAFF
.,TRBV5-1,many,TRBJ2-7,TGCGCCAGCAGCTTGATGGGGGATGGGGATTACGAGCAGTACTTC,CASSLMGDGDYEQYF
TRBD1,TRBV11-2,many,TRBJ1-1,TGTGCCAGCAGCTTAGCTTCCGGGACAGGCTCTGAAGCTTTCTTT,CASSLASGTGSEAFF
.,TRBV7-2,many,TRBJ2-2,TGTGCCAGCAGCTTAGGACTAACACCCGATCTAGCCGGGGAGCTGTTTTTT,CASSLGLTPDLAGELFF
TRBD2,TRBV7-9,few,TRBJ2-5,TGTGCCAGCAGCTTGACTAGCGGGCAAGAGACCCAGTACTTC,CASSLTSGQETQYF
.,TRBV3-1,many,TRBJ1-2,TGTGCCAGCAGCCCGACGACGGGCACCTATGGCTACACCTTC,CASSPTTGTYGYTF
.,TRBV5-1,many,TRBJ1-1,TGCGCCAGCAGCTTGTCACCAGAGTCGGGCACTGAAGCTTTCTTT,CASSLSPESGTEAFF
.,TRBV10-3,many,TRBJ1-1,TGTGCCTCGTTGGACAGCTTGAACACTGAAGCTTTCTTT,CASLDSLNTEAFF
.,TRBV10-2,many,TRBJ2-5,TGCGCCAGCAGTGAGTCCCGTGGGCATGGGACCCAGTACTTC,CASSESRGHGTQYF
TRBD2,TRBV11-2,many,TRBJ2-1,TGTGCCAGCAGCTTCCGACTAGCGGGGGAAGGAAGAAATGAGCAGTTCTTC,CASSFRLAGEGRNEQFF
.,TRBV20-1,many,TRBJ2-7,TGCAGTGCTAGAGTCCCATTGAGTGGGAGCGAGCAGTACTTC,CSARVPLSGSEQYF
TRBD1,TRBV20-1,many,TRBJ1-5,TGCAGTGCCGCGGACAGGGGGCCTCATAGCAATCAGCCCCAGCATTTT,CSAADRGPHSNQPQHF
.,TRBV18,few,TRBJ2-7,TGTGCCAGCTCAAGGTTGCAGGGTTCCTACGAGCAGTACTTC,CASSRLQGSYEQYF
.,TRBV28,many,TRBJ1-2,TGTGCCAGCAGTCAGGACACGAGATTCCCTAACTATGGCTACACCTTC,CASSQDTRFPNYGYTF
.,TRBV10-1,few,TRBJ2-3,TGCGCCAGCAGTGTTTCTGGAACAGATACGCAGTATTTT,CASSVSGTDTQYF
TRBD2,TRBV29-1,many,TRBJ2-4,TGCAGCGTCCTACTAGCGGGGAGAGCCAAAAACATTCAGTACTTC,CSVLLAGRAKNIQYF
.,TRBV20-1,many,TRBJ1-5,TGCAGTGCTATTATGTATCGGAGCAATCAGCCCCAGCATTTT,CSAIMYRSNQPQHF
.,TRBV27,many,TRBJ2-3,TGTGCCAGCAGTTTATGGGGCAGGGGAGATACGCAGTATTTT,CASSLWGRGDTQYF
.,TRBV11-2,many,TRBJ2-5,TGTGCCAGCCGGGGACCCTACCGAGAGACCCAGTACTTC,CASRGPYRETQYF
.,TRBV25-1,many,TRBJ1-6,TGTGCCAGCAGTGAATATCGGGTACGCGATTCACCCCTCCACTTT,CASSEYRVRDSPLHF
.,TRBV5-5,many,TRBJ2-3,TGTGCCAGCGGACCGCTAGCGACCGGCACAGATACGCAGTATTTT,CASGPLATGTDTQYF
.,TRBV2,few,TRBJ1-2,TGTGCCAGCAGTCCCACAGGGTTGAGCTATGGCTACACCTTC,CASSPTGLSYGYTF